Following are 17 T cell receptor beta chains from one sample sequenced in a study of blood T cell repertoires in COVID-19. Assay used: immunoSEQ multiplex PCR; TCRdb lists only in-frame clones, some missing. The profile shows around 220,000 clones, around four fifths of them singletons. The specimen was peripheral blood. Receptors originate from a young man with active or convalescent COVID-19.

CDR3 DNA sequence: TGTGCCAGCAGCCGCGTGGGGGGGCTTATCGGGGAGCTGTTTTTT. It specifies CASSRVGGLIGELFF. V and J are TRBV6-6 and TRBJ2-2, with D perhaps TRBD2 (7 bases). The CDR3 runs 15 residues. CDR1 and CDR2 from the germline V gene are MNHNY and SVGAGI (reference sequence). V was shortened by 6 bases and J by 7 bases, with 18 bases between the two germline ends.

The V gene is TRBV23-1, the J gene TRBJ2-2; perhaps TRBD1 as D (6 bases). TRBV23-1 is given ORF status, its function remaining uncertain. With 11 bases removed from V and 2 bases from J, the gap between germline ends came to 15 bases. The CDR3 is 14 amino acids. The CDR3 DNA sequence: TGCGCCGACCCAGAGGGGGAAAACACCGGGGAGCTGTTTTTT. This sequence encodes CADPEGENTGELFF.

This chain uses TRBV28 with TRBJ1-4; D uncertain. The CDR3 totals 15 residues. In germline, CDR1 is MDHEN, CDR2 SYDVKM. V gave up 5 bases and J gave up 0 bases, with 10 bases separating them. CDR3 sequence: CASSPSLATNEKLFF. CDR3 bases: TGTGCCAGCAGTCCGTCCCTTGCAACTAATGAAAAACTGTTTTTT.

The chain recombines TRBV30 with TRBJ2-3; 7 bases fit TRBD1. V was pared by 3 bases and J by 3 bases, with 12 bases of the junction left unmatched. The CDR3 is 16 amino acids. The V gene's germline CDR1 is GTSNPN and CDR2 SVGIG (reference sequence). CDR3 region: CAWSVRQTGETDTQYF. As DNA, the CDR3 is TGTGCCTGGAGCGTCCGACAAACAGGGGAGACAGATACGCAGTATTTT.

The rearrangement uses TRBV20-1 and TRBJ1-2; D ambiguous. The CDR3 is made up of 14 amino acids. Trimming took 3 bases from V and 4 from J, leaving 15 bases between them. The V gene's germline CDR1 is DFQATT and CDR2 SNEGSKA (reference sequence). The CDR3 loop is CSASSQESTYGYTF. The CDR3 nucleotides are TGCAGTGCTAGTAGCCAGGAATCCACCTATGGCTACACCTTC.

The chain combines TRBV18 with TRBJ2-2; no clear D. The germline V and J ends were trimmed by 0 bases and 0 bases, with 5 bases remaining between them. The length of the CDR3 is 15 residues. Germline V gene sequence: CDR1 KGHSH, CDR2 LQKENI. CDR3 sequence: CASSPPAPNTGELFF. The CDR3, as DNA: TGTGCCAGCTCACCACCGGCCCCGAACACCGGGGAGCTGTTTTTT. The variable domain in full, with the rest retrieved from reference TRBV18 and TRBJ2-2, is NAGVMQNPRHLVRRRGQEARLRCSPMKGHSHVYWYRQLPEEGLKFMVYLQKENIIDESGMPKERFSAEFPKEGPSILRIQQVVRGDSAAYFCASSPPAPNTGELFFGEGSRLTVL.

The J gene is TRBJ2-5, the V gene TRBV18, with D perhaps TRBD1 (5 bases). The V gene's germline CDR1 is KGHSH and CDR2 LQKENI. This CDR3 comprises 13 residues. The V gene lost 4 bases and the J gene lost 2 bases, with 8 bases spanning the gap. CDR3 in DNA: TGTGCCAGCTCACGGGGCAAACAAGAGACCCAGTACTTC. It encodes CASSRGKQETQYF.

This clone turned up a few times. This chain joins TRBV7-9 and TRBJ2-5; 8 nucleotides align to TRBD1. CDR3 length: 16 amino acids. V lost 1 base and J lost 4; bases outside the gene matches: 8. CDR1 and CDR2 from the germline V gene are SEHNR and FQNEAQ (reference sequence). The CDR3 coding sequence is TGTGCCAGCAGCTTAGTTCCCCAGGGGGCCCGAGAGACCCAGTACTTC. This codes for CASSLVPQGARETQYF.

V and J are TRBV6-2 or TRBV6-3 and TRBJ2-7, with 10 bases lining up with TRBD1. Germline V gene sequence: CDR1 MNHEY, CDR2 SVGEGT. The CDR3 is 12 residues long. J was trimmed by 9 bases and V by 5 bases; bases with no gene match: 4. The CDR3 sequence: CASSKGQGLQYF. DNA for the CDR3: TGTGCCAGCAGTAAGGGACAGGGGTTGCAGTACTTC.

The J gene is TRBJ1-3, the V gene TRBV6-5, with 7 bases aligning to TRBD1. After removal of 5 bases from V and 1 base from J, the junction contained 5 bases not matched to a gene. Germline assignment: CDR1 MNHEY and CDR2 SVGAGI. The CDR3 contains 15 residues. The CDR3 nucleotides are TGTGCCAGCAGTCTAGACAGGGCTTCTGGAAACACCATATATTTT. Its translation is CASSLDRASGNTIYF.

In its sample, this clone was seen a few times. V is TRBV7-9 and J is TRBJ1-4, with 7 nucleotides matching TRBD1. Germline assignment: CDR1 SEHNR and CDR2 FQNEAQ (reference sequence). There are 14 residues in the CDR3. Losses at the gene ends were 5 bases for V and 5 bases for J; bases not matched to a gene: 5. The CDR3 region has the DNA TGTGCCAGCAGCCCCGACAGGGAGAATGAAAAACTGTTTTTT. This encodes CASSPDRENEKLFF.

The CDR3: CASSLTSGAKYGYTF. The CDR3 DNA follows: TGTGCCAGCAGTTTAACCTCAGGGGCGAAATATGGCTACACCTTC. This chain uses TRBV28 with TRBJ1-2, with TRBD1 as a possible D gene (6 bases). Germline V gene lookup returns CDR1 MDHEN and CDR2 SYDVKM. This CDR3 region has 15 residues. Trimming took 2 bases from V and 5 from J, leaving 15 bases between them.

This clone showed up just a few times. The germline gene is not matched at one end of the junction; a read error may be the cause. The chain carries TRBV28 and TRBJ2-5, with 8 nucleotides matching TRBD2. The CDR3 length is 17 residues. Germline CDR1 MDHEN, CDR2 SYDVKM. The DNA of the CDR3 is TGTGCCAGCAGTCCCCCGGGGGGGGCGGGAGTCCAAGGGACCCAGTACTTC. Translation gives CASSPPGGAGVQGTQYF.

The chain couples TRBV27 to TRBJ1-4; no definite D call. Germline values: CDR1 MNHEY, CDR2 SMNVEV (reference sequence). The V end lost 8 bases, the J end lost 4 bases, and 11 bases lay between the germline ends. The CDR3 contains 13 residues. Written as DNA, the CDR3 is TGTGCCAGCCGGACTCTAGTTAATGAAAAACTGTTTTTT. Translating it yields CASRTLVNEKLFF.

CDR3 loop: CASSRASGLLMDEQFF. In nucleotides, the CDR3 is TGCGCCAGCAGCCGAGCCTCGGGACTCCTCATGGATGAGCAGTTCTTC. The chain joins TRBV4-3 to TRBJ2-1; D is possibly TRBD2 (6 bases). The CDR3 sequence is 16 residues long. Germline V gene data show CDR1 as LGHNA and CDR2 as YSLEER. Deletions cut 4 bases from V and 8 bases from J, with 21 bases between.

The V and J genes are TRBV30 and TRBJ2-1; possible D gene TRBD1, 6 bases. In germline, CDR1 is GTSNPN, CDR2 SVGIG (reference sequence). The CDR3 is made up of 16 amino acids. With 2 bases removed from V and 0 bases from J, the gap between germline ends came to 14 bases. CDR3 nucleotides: TGTGCCTGGAGTTCTGGGGGCGACTACTCCTACAATGAGCAGTTCTTC. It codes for CAWSSGGDYSYNEQFF.

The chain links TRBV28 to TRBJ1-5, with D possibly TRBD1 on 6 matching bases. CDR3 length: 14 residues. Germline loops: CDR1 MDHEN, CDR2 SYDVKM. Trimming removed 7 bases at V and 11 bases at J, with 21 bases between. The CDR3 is CASTWGGGLRTQHF. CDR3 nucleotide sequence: TGTGCCAGCACTTGGGGAGGGGGGTTAAGGACCCAGCATTTT.